These 17 T cell receptor beta chains were sequenced from one sample in a study of shared clonotypes between healthy human individuals. Repertoires were generated with immunoSEQ multiplex PCR, while TCRdb's copy carries only in-frame clones and drops some. The sample shows about 2.1 million clones, 93% of them seen only once. Selected positively for CCR7 and CD45RO-negative, naive CD8 cells excluded terminally differentiated effector memory CD45RA+ cells. Sequencing was performed on naive CD8+ T cells from PBMCs. Every receptor here comes from a man aged 18 to 30 in good health. Some clones in this sample may be carry-over from other donors' samples.

This chain uses TRBV19 with TRBJ2-7, with D possibly TRBD2 on 5 matching bases. This CDR3 has 15 amino acids. Germline loops: CDR1 LNHDA, CDR2 SQIVND (reference sequence). V lost 1 base and J 5 bases, leaving 15 bases between the germline ends. CDR3 sequence: CASSIGDMDLDEQYF. CDR3 bases: TGTGCCAGTAGTATAGGGGATATGGACTTGGACGAGCAGTACTTC.

This rearrangement joins TRBV10-3 to TRBJ2-1; no clear D. The CDR3 sequence is 15 residues long. Trimming cost V 4 bases and J 2 bases, with 12 bases left between them. Germline loops: CDR1 ENHRY, CDR2 SYGVKD. CDR3 DNA sequence: TGTGCCATCAGTGGGCCAGATGCGGCCTACAATGAGCAGTTCTTC. It is translated as CAISGPDAAYNEQFF.

V usage is TRBV7-9 and J usage is TRBJ2-7; the match to TRBD2 covers 9 bases. The CDR3 totals 15 residues. Germline V CDR1 and CDR2: SEHNR, FQNEAQ (reference sequence). With V trimmed by 4 bases and J by 1 base, 5 bases remained unmatched. This CDR3 reads CASSSNLAGSYEQYF. CDR3 DNA: TGTGCCAGCAGCTCAAACCTAGCGGGATCCTACGAGCAGTACTTC. Variable domain in full (rest from reference TRBV7-9 and TRBJ2-7): DTGVSQNPRHKITKRGQNVTFRCDPISEHNRLYWYRQTLGQGPEFLTYFQNEAQLEKSRLLSDRFSAERPKGSFSTLEIQRTEQGDSAMYLCASSSNLAGSYEQYFGPGTRLTVT.

This chain uses TRBV9 with TRBJ1-1; unclear D gene. The V end lost 3 bases, the J end lost 7 bases, and 7 bases lay between the germline ends. The CDR3 spans 11 residues. Germline CDR1 and CDR2: SGDLS and YYNGEE. In DNA, the CDR3 is TGTGCCAGCAGCGACGCGGGTGAAGCTTTCTTT. This translates into CASSDAGEAFF.

The chain has TRBV2 and TRBJ1-1, with D unclear. The CDR3 length is 13 residues. Between the trimmed V and J ends, which lost 3 bases and 10 bases, there was a span of 15 bases. Looked up from germline, CDR1 is SNHLY and CDR2 is FYNNEI. The CDR3 DNA reads as TGTGCCAGCAGTGAGCGGGCCCTCTTTGGAGCTTTCTTT. Translated: CASSERALFGAFF.

Turning to this clone: Other nucleotide sequences in the sample specify the same CDR3. The chain employs TRBV18 and TRBJ1-2; D gene uncertain. CDR3 length equals 11 residues. Trimming took off 11 bases at V and 5 bases at J, with 12 bases between the two ends. In germline, CDR1 is KGHSH, CDR2 LQKENI. CDR3 sequence (DNA): TGTGCCGGCCCACAAGGGTATGGCTACACCTTC. Translation gives CAGPQGYGYTF.

CDR3 amino acids: CASSLSRDRNTEAFF. The CDR3 DNA reads TGCGCCAGCAGCTTGTCCCGGGACAGGAACACTGAAGCTTTCTTT. The V call is TRBV5-1, the J call TRBJ1-1, with 7 bases lining up with TRBD1. Looked up from germline, CDR1 is SGHRS and CDR2 is YFSETQ. V lost 1 base and J lost 1; bases outside the gene matches: 4. The CDR3 has 15 residues.

The chain combines TRBV27 with TRBJ1-5; no clear D. Trimming removed 2 bases at V and 5 bases at J, with 7 bases between. This CDR3 has 13 amino acids. Looked up from germline, CDR1 is MNHEY and CDR2 is SMNVEV (reference sequence). The CDR3, as DNA: TGTGCCAGCAGTTTAGGACCTTATCAGCCCCAGCATTTT. This codes for CASSLGPYQPQHF.

This clone has only one observation. In the same sample, other DNA sequences code for this CDR3. This sequence joins TRBV28 and TRBJ1-1; TRBD1 is a possible D gene (5 bases). V was pared by 3 bases and J by 3 bases, with 11 bases between. Per the germline V gene, CDR1 is MDHEN and CDR2 is SYDVKM. This CDR3 has 14 residues. The CDR3 coding sequence is TGTGCCAGCAGTTTCCAGGGCGGGGACACTGAAGCTTTCTTT. Residues: CASSFQGGDTEAFF.

The gene calls are TRBV14 and TRBJ1-4, with D uncertain. Between the trimmed V and J ends, which lost 1 base and 4 bases, there was a span of 4 bases. Germline assignment: CDR1 SGHDN and CDR2 FVKESK. The CDR3 contains 13 residues. In DNA, the CDR3 is TGTGCCAGCAGCCAAGGGTATAATGAAAAACTGTTTTTT. This codes for CASSQGYNEKLFF.

The genes are TRBV29-1 and TRBJ2-3, with TRBD2 identical over 11 bases. The CDR3 runs 15 residues. Trimming at V came to 4 bases and at J to 5 bases, leaving 8 bases not matched to a gene. Germline V gene sequence: CDR1 SQVTM, CDR2 ANQGSEA. The CDR3 DNA reads TGCAGCGTTGCCCCGACTAGCGGGGCCCAAGATACGCAGTATTTT. This translates into CSVAPTSGAQDTQYF.

The DNA of the CDR3 is TGTGCCAGCAGCTTATGGGGACTAGCGGGTTTCAATGAGCAGTTCTTC. Residues: CASSLWGLAGFNEQFF. The chain recombines TRBV7-9 with TRBJ2-1, with TRBD2 matching over 12 bases. Germline trimming cut 2 bases from V and 6 bases from J; bases unmatched to any gene: 5. Germline CDR1 is SEHNR and CDR2 is FQNEAQ (reference sequence). The length of the CDR3 is 16 residues. Full variable domain (missing parts from reference TRBV7-9 and TRBJ2-1): DTGVSQNPRHKITKRGQNVTFRCDPISEHNRLYWYRQTLGQGPEFLTYFQNEAQLEKSRLLSDRFSAERPKGSFSTLEIQRTEQGDSAMYLCASSLWGLAGFNEQFFGPGTRLTVL.

The CDR3 sequence: CATSPHERPGTDTQYF. DNA of the CDR3: TGTGCCACCAGCCCCCACGAGCGTCCTGGGACAGATACGCAGTATTTT. This chain links TRBV15 with TRBJ2-3; D gene ambiguous. The germline CDR1 and CDR2 sequences are LNHNV and YYDKDF (reference sequence). Trimming pared 5 bases from V and 3 bases from J, leaving 18 bases between. CDR3 size: 16 residues.

Regarding this clone: Other DNA sequences in this sample translate to the same CDR3. Here the CDR3 reads CASSFGSYEQYF. The CDR3 bases are TGTGCCAGCAGCTTCGGCTCTTACGAGCAGTACTTC. This chain joins TRBV11-1 and TRBJ2-7; D is unresolved. The CDR3 consists of 12 residues. V was clipped by 3 bases and J by 4 bases, with 7 bases between them. Germline CDR1 reads SGHAT; CDR2 reads FQDESV (reference sequence).

The gene calls are TRBV5-1 and TRBJ2-7; D gene uncertain. V lost 4 bases to trimming and J lost 2 bases, with 7 bases between them. The CDR3 is 12 residues long. CDR1 is SGHRS and CDR2 is YFSETQ in the germline V gene. The CDR3 DNA sequence: TGCGCCAGCAGCCTGCCGACCTACGAGCAGTACTTC. Amino acids: CASSLPTYEQYF.

V gene TRBV28 combines with J gene TRBJ2-7; D may be TRBD1 (6 bases). The V gene's germline CDR1 is MDHEN and CDR2 SYDVKM. The germline V and J ends were trimmed by 4 bases and 6 bases, with 16 bases remaining between them. The CDR3 contains 14 residues. The CDR3 DNA is TGTGCCAGCAGTTCTGCTGGACAGCCGGGCGAGCAGTACTTC. The encoded protein is CASSSAGQPGEQYF.

The CDR3 is CSAPGTGGTEAFF. Here the CDR3 DNA reads TGCAGCGCGCCTGGGACAGGGGGCACTGAAGCTTTCTTT. The rearrangement joins TRBV29-1 to TRBJ1-1, with 11 bases matching TRBD1. V lost 7 bases and J lost 4; bases outside the gene matches: 5. Germline CDR1 SQVTM, CDR2 ANQGSEA. This CDR3 spans 13 amino acids.